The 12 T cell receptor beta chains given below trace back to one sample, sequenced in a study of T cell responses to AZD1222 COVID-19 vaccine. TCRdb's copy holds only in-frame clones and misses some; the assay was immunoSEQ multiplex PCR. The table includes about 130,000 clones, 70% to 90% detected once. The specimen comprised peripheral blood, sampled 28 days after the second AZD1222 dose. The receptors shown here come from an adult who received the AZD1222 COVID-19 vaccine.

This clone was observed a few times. The CDR3 nucleotides read TGTGCCAGCAGCCAAGATCCGGGAGCCCGCGGTGAGCAGTTCTTC. This codes for CASSQDPGARGEQFF. The chain is built from TRBV3-1 (or the pseudogene TRBV3-2) and TRBJ2-1; TRBD2 might be the D (6 bases). V was cut by 0 bases and J by 9 bases, with 15 bases left in between. The CDR3 covers 15 residues. Germline values: CDR1 LGHDT, CDR2 YNNKEL (reference sequence).

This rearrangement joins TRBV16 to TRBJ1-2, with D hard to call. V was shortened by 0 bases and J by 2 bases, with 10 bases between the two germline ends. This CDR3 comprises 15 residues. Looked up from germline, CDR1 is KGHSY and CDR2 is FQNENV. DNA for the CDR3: TGTGCCAGCAGCCAATCTGAGAGGGCAAACTATGGCTACACCTTC. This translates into CASSQSERANYGYTF.

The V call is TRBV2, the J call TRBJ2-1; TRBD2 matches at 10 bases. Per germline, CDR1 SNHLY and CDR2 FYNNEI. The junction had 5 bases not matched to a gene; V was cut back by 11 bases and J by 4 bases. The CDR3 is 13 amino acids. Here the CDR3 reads CAGRLAGYNEQFF. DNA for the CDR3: TGTGCCGGCCGACTAGCGGGTTACAATGAGCAGTTCTTC.

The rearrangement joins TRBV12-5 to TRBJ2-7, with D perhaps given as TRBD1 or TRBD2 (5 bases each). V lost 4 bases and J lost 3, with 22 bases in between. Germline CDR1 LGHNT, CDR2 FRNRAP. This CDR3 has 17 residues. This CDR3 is CASGSGPGSAKGYEQYF. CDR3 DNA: TGTGCTAGTGGTTCGGGGCCGGGGTCAGCAAAGGGCTACGAGCAGTACTTC.

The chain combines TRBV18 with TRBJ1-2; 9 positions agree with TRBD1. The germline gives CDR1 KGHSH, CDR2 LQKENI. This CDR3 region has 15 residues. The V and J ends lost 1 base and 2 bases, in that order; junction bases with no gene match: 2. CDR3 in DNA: TGTGCCAGCTCACCACTGGGACAGGGAAACTATGGCTACACCTTC. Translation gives CASSPLGQGNYGYTF.

CDR3 DNA sequence: TGTGCCAGCAGAGGGGTGGGCAATCAGCCCCAGCATTTT. Protein product: CASRGVGNQPQHF. This chain joins TRBV12-3 or TRBV12-4 and TRBJ1-5, with TRBD1 as a possible D gene (5 bases). The V end lost 6 bases, the J end lost 2 bases, and 8 bases lay between the germline ends. This CDR3 spans 13 amino acids.

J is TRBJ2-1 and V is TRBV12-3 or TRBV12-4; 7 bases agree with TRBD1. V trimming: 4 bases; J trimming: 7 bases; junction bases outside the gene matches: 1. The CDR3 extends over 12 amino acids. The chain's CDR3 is CASSSRGNEQFF. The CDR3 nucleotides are TGTGCCAGCAGTTCCAGGGGGAATGAGCAGTTCTTC.

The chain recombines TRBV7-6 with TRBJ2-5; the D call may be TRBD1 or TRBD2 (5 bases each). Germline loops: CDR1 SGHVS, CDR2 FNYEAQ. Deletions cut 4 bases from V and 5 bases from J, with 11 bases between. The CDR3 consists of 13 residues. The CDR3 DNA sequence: TGTGCCAGCAGCTCGCGGTGGGGGGAGACCCAGTACTTC. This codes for CASSSRWGETQYF.

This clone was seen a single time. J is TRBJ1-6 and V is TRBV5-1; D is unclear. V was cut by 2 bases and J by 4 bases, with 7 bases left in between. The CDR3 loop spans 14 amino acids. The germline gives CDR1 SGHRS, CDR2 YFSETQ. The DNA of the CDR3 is TGCGCCAGCAGCTTAGAAGTGTATAATTCACCCCTCCACTTT. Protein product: CASSLEVYNSPLHF.

CDR3 DNA sequence: TGTGCCAGCAGTTCCTGGCCATGGGGGGGCGATGAGCAGTTCTTC. Protein sequence: CASSSWPWGGDEQFF. The chain combines TRBV27 with TRBJ2-1; D is perhaps TRBD2 (7 bases). V lost 4 bases and J 8 bases, leaving 18 bases between the germline ends. Germline V lookup: CDR1 MNHEY, CDR2 SMNVEV (reference sequence). The length of the CDR3 is 15 residues.

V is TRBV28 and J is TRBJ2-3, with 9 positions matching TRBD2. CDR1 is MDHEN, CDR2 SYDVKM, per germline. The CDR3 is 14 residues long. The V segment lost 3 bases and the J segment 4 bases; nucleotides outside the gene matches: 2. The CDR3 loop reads CASSFAGGADTQYF. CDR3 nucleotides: TGTGCCAGCAGTTTTGCGGGAGGGGCAGATACGCAGTATTTT.

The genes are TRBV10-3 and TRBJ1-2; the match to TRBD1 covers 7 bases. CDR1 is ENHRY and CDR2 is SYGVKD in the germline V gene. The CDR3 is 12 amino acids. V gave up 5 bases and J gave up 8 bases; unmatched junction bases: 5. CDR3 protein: CAISPTGKGYTF. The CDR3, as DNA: TGTGCCATCAGTCCGACAGGGAAAGGCTACACCTTC.